The present entry profiles one T cell receptor beta chain with its context. This record comes from a study of T cells in Graves' hyperthyroidism and ophthalmopathy. Using RNA transcripts as the source, TCR beta CDR3 regions were amplified. The study used the HTBI primer set for a first-round RT-PCR of the TCR CDR3. TCRdb re-called the multiplex PCR reads through MiXCR, storing one row per CDR3 protein. Here the sample spans about 680,000 distinct CDR3 sequences, approximately 40% being singletons. This clonotype was obtained from a woman aged 40-49 years with Graves' hyperthyroidism. Sequenced input: blood.

The CDR3 bases are TGTGCCAGTAGGCCGTTGGACAGGACCTACGAGCAGTACTTC. It translates to CASRPLDRTYEQYF. This rearrangement joins TRBV19 to TRBJ2-7; 7 positions agree with TRBD1. CDR1 and CDR2 from the germline V gene are LNHDA and SQIVND (reference sequence). The trim removed 6 bases at V and 2 bases at J, leaving 7 bases unmatched. The CDR3 contains 14 residues.